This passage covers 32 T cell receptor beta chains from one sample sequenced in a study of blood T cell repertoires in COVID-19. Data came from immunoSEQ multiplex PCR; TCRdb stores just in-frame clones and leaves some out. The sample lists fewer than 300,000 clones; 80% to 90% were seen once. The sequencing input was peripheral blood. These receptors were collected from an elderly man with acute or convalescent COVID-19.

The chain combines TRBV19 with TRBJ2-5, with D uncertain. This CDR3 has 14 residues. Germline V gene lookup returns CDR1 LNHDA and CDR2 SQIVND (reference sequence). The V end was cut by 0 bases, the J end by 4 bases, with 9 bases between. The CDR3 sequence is CASSIDSVIETQYF. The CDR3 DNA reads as TGTGCCAGTAGTATAGATTCAGTTATAGAGACCCAGTACTTC.

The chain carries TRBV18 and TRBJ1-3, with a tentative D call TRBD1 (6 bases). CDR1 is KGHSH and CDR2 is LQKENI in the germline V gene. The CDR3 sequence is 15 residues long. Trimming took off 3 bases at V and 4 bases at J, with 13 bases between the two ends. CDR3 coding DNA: TGTGCCAGCTCACCGCAGGGGTTGTCCGGAAACACCATATATTTT. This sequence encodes CASSPQGLSGNTIYF.

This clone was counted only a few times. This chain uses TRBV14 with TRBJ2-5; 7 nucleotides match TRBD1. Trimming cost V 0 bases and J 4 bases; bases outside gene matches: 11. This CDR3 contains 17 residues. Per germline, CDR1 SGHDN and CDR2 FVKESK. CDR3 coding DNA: TGTGCCAGCAGCCAAGATCGGTTAGGGGGCCGACGAGAGACCCAGTACTTC. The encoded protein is CASSQDRLGGRRETQYF. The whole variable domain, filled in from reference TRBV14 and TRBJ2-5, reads EAGVTQFPSHSVIEKGQTVTLRCDPISGHDNLYWYRRVMGKEIKFLLHFVKESKQDESGMPNNRFLAERTGGTYSTLKVQPAELEDSGVYFCASSQDRLGGRRETQYFGPGTRLLVL.

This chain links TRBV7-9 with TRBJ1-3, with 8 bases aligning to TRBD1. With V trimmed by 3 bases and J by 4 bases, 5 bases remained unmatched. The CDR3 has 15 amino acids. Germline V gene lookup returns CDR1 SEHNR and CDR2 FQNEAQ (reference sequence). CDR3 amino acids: CASSFRTGTGNTIYF. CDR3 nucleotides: TGTGCCAGCAGCTTTAGGACAGGGACGGGAAACACCATATATTTT.

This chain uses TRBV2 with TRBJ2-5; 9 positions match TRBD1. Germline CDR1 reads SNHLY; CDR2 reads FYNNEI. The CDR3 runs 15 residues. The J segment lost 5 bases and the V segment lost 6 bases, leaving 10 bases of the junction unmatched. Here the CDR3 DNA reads TGTGCCAGCAGCGGCGACAGGGGGGGGATGGAGACCCAGTACTTC. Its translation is CASSGDRGGMETQYF.

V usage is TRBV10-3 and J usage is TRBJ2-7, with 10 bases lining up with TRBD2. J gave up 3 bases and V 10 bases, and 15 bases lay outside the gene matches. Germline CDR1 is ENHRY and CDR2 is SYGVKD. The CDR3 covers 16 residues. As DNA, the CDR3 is TGTGCCACCGCCCTGCAGCGGGGGGGCAAAGGCTACGAGCAGTACTTC. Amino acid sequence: CATALQRGGKGYEQYF.

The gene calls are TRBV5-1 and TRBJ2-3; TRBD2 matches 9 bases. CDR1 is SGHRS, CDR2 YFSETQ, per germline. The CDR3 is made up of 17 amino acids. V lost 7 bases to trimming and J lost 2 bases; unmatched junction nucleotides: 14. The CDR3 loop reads CASQEPRAGGNTDTQYF. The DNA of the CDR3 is TGCGCCAGCCAAGAGCCCCGGGCGGGGGGGAACACAGATACGCAGTATTTT.

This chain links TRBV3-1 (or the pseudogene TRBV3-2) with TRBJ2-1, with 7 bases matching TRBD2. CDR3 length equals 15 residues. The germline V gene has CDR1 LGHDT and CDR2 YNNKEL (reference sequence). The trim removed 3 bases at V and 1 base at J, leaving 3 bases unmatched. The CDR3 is CASSHGGSSYNEQFF. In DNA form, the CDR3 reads TGTGCCAGCAGCCACGGCGGGAGTTCCTACAATGAGCAGTTCTTC.

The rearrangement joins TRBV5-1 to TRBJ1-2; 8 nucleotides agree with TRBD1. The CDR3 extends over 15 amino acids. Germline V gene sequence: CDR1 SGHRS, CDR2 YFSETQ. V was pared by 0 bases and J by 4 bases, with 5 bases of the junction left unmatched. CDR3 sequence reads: CASSLVAGGAYGYTF. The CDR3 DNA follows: TGCGCCAGCAGCTTGGTGGCAGGGGGCGCCTATGGCTACACCTTC.

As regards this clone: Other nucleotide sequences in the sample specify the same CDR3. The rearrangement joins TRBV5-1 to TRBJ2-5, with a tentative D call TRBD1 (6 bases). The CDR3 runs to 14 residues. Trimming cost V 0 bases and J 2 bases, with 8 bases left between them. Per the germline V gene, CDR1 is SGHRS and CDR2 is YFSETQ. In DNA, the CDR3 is TGCGCCAGCAGCTTGGCTGGACAGCAAGAGACCCAGTACTTC. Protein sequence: CASSLAGQQETQYF.

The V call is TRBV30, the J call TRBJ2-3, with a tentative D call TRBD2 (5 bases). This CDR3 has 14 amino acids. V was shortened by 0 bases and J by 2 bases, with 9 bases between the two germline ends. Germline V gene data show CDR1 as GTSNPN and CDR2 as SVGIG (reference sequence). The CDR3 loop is CAWSVHGVTDTQYF. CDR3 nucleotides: TGTGCCTGGAGTGTACACGGGGTCACAGATACGCAGTATTTT.

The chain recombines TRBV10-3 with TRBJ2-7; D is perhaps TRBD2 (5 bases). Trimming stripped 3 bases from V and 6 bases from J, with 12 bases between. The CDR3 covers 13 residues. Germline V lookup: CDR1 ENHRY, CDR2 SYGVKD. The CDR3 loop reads CAISDDRAGEQYF. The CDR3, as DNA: TGTGCCATCAGTGATGATCGTGCGGGCGAGCAGTACTTC.

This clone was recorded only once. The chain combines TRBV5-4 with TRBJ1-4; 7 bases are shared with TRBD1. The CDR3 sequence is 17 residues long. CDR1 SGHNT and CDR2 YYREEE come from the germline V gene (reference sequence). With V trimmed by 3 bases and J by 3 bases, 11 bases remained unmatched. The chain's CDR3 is CASSSVTGQLANEKLFF. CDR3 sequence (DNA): TGTGCCAGCAGCTCGGTAACGGGACAGCTGGCTAATGAAAAACTGTTTTTT.

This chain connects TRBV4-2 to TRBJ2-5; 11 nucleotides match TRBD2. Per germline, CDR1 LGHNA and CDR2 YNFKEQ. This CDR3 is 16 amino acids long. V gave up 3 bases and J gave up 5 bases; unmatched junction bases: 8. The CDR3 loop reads CASSQVAGGREETQYF. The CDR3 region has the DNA TGTGCCAGCAGCCAGGTAGCGGGAGGGCGGGAGGAGACCCAGTACTTC.

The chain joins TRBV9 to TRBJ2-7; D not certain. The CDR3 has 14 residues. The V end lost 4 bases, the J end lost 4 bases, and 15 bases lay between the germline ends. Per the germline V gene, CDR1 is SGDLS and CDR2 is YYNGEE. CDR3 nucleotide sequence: TGTGCCAGCAGCTTATACAGTCAGGCATACGAGCAGTACTTC. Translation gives CASSLYSQAYEQYF.

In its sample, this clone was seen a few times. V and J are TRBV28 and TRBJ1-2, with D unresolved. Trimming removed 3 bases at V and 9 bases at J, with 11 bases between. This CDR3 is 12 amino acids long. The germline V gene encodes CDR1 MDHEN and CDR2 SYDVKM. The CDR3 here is CASSFFTRSYTF. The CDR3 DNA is TGTGCCAGCAGTTTTTTCACCAGGAGCTACACCTTC.

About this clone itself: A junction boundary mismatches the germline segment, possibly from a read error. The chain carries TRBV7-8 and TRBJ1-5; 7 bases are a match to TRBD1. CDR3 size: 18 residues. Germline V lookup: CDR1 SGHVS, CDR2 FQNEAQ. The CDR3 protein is CASSIAGTDFYSNQPQHF. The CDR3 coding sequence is TGTGCCAGCAGCATAGCCGGGACAGACTTTTATAGCAATCAGCCCCAGCATTTT.

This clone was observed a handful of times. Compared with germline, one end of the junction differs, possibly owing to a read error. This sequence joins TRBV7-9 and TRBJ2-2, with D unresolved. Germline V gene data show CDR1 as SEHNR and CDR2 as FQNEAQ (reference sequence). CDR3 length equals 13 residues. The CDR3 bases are TGTGCCAGCAGCTTAGTCAACAACGGGGAGCTGTTTTTT. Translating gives CASSLVNNGELFF.

CDR3 nucleotide sequence: TGTGCCAGCAGCTTAGCCAACATGTTGAACACTGAAGCTTTCTTT. This sequence encodes CASSLANMLNTEAFF. V usage is TRBV7-2 and J usage is TRBJ1-1; D is unclear. This CDR3 contains 15 residues. Trimming pared 0 bases from V and 0 bases from J, leaving 8 bases between. CDR1 is SGHTA, CDR2 FQGNSA, per germline.

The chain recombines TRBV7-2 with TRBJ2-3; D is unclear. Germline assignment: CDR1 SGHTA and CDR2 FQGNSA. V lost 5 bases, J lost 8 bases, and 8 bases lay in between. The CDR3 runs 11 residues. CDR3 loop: CASSTGVTQYF. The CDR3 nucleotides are TGTGCCAGCAGCACCGGAGTTACGCAGTATTTT.

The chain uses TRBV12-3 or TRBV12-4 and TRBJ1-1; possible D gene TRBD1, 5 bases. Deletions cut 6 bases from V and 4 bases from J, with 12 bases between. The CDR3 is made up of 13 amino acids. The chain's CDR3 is CASRSTVGTEAFF. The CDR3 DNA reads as TGTGCCAGCAGGTCGACAGTGGGCACTGAAGCTTTCTTT.

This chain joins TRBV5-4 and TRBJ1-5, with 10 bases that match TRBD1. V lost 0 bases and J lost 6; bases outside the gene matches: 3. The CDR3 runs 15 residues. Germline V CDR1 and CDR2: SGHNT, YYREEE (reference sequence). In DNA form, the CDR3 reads TGTGCCAGCAGCTTGGGACAGGGGGCTTCTCAGCCCCAGCATTTT. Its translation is CASSLGQGASQPQHF.

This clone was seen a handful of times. This chain's CDR3 is CASSPGGARYGYTF. The CDR3 DNA sequence: TGTGCCAGCAGCCCCGGGGGGGCGCGGTATGGCTACACCTTC. The chain uses TRBV7-2 and TRBJ1-2, with a tentative D call TRBD1 (6 bases). CDR1 and CDR2 from the germline V gene are SGHTA and FQGNSA. Deletions cut 5 bases from V and 5 bases from J, with 15 bases between. The CDR3 contains 14 residues.

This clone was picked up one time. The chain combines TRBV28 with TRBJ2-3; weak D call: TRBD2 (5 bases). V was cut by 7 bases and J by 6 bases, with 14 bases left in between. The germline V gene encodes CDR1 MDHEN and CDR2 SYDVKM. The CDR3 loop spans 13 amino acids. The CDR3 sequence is CASKMRWEDTQYF. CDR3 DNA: TGTGCCAGCAAAATGAGGTGGGAGGATACGCAGTATTTT.

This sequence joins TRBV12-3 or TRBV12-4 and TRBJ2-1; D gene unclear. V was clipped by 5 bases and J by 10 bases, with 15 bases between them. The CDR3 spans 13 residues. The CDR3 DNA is TGTGCCAGCAGTCCTCCTAACCCGTCGGAGCAGTTCTTC. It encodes CASSPPNPSEQFF.

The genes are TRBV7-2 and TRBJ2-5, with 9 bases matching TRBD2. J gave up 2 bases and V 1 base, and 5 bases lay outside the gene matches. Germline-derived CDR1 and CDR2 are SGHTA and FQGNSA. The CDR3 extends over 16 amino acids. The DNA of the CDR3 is TGTGCCAGCAGCTTAGTAGCGGGAGTGGGACAAGAGACCCAGTACTTC. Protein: CASSLVAGVGQETQYF.

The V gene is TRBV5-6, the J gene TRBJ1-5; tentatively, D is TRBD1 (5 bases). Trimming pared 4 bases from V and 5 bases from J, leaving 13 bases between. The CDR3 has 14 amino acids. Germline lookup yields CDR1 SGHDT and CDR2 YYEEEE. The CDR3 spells CASSLLGPYQPQHF. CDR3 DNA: TGTGCCAGCAGCCTCCTGGGGCCCTATCAGCCCCAGCATTTT.

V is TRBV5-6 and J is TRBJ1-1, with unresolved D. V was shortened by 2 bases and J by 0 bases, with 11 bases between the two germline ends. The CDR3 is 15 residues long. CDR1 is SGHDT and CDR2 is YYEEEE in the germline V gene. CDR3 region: CASSFRVRMNTEAFF. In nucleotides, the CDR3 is TGTGCCAGCAGCTTTCGGGTTCGAATGAACACTGAAGCTTTCTTT.

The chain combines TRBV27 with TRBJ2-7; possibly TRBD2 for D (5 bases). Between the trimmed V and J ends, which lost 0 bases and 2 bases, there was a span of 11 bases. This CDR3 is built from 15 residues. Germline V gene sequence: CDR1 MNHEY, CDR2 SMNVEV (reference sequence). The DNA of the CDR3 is TGTGCCAGCAGTTTATCATTGGCGGGTACCTACGAGCAGTACTTC. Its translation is CASSLSLAGTYEQYF.

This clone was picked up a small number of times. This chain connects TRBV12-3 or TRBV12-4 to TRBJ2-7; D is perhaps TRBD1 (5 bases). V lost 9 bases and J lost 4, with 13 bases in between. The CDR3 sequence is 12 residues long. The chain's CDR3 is CASSKQGYEQYF. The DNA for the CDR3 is TGTGCCAGTTCGAAGCAGGGTTACGAGCAGTACTTC.

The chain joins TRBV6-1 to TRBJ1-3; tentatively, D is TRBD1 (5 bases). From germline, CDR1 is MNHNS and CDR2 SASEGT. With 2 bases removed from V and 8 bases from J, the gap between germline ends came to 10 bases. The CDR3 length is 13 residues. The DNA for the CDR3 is TGTGCCAGCAGTGAACAGGGTCCCCACACCATATATTTT. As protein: CASSEQGPHTIYF.

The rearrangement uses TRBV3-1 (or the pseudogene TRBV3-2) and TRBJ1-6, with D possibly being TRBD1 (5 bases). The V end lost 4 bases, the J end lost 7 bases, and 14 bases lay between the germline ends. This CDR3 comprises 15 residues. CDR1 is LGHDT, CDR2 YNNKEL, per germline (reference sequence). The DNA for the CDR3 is TGTGCCAGCAGCCGGGGGGTTTCTGGGAATTCACCCCTCCACTTT. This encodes CASSRGVSGNSPLHF.